This T cell receptor beta chain derives from a study of T cells in Graves' hyperthyroidism and ophthalmopathy. The diagnoses drew upon clinical symptoms, serum thyroxine and TRAb, thyroid ultrasound and orbital computed tomography. This clonotype was recorded many times. What was amplified from RNA transcripts were TCR beta CDR3 regions. HTBI primers were employed in a first-round RT-PCR of the TCR CDR3. MiXCR was run by TCRdb on the multiplex PCR reads, yielding one entry per CDR3 protein. The repertoire consists of 400,000 to 500,000 distinct CDR3 sequences, with 12% to 15% occurring once and the leading ten covering about 5%. Unmatched junction bases numbered 10, after V lost 5 bases and J lost 7 bases. Germline assignment: CDR1 MDHEN and CDR2 SYDVKM. The CDR3 has 15 amino acids.

The sample taken for sequencing was blood. This TCR was sampled from a woman under 30 with Graves' hyperthyroidism. V usage is TRBV28 and J usage is TRBJ2-7; TRBD2 agrees at 11 bases. Here the CDR3 reads CASSPTSGARNEQYF. For the CDR3, the DNA is TGTGCCAGCAGTCCGACTAGCGGGGCTCGTAATGAGCAGTACTTC.